This T cell receptor beta chain was captured in a study of cytomegalovirus exposure and HLA in healthy donors. Points from the study as a whole: Later analysis showed TCR association rates varying by HLA locus, highest for DRB1 and lowest for HLA-C.

Primers included in the PCR were 60 Vbeta and 13 Jbeta primers. Libraries were prepared by immunoSEQ multiplex PCR; TCRdb keeps only in-frame clonotypes and omits some of them. Among 150,000 to 200,000 clones listed, 84% were seen once. In the case of this clone: The antigen remains undetermined.

These donors, healthy bone marrow donors, were studied. The CDR3 is made up of 16 amino acids. CDR1 and CDR2 (germline): SGHTA, FQGNSA. V was clipped by 5 bases and J by 4 bases; unmatched bases: 9. This sequence originates from a boy between 10 and 17 years old in good health and CMV-seronegative. The specimen sequenced was PBMCs. This chain connects TRBV7-2 to TRBJ2-3, with 10 bases identical to TRBD2. Written as DNA, the CDR3 is TGTGCCAGCAGCCTCCGAGCGGGAGGGCCATCAGATACGCAGTATTTT. It encodes CASSLRAGGPSDTQYF.